Below, 18 T cell receptor beta chains from the same sample are listed, as sequenced in a study of blood T cell repertoires in COVID-19. Assay used: immunoSEQ multiplex PCR; TCRdb lists only in-frame clones, some missing. The data show roughly 130,000 clones, with approximately 79% seen just once and roughly 3.4% held by the top ten. Source material: peripheral blood. All receptors come from a man aged 55 to 70 with acute or convalescent COVID-19.

The chain is built from TRBV7-8 and TRBJ2-2; D remains unclear. Germline V gene lookup returns CDR1 SGHVS and CDR2 FQNEAQ. V was clipped by 8 bases and J by 6 bases, with 10 bases between them. The CDR3 consists of 12 residues. CDR3 region: CASGPNAGELFF. DNA for the CDR3: TGTGCCAGCGGCCCTAACGCCGGGGAGCTGTTTTTT.

The chain recombines TRBV6-4 with TRBJ2-2; 9 positions match TRBD2. Germline V gene data show CDR1 as MRHNA and CDR2 as SNTAGT. The CDR3 runs to 15 residues. V lost 5 bases and J lost 3; bases outside the gene matches: 4. DNA of the CDR3: TGTGCCAGCAGTCCACTAGCGGGTCACACCGGGGAGCTGTTTTTT. It translates to CASSPLAGHTGELFF.

The V call is TRBV6-2 or TRBV6-3, the J call TRBJ2-6; perhaps TRBD1 as D (6 bases). Germline lookup yields CDR1 MNHEY and CDR2 SVGEGT. V gave up 5 bases and J gave up 0 bases, with 14 bases separating them. The CDR3 extends over 17 amino acids. Written as DNA, the CDR3 is TGTGCCAGCAGTGGATGGACAGTCTTCTCTGGGGCCAACGTCCTGACTTTC. It encodes CASSGWTVFSGANVLTF.

The chain employs TRBV3-1 (or the pseudogene TRBV3-2) and TRBJ1-4; D is uncertain. CDR1 is LGHDT, CDR2 YNNKEL, per germline (reference sequence). Deletions cut 7 bases from V and 7 bases from J, with 10 bases between. This CDR3 is 12 amino acids long. In nucleotides, the CDR3 is TGTGCCAGCACCGCGGTAGGTGAAAAACTGTTTTTT. This gives the protein CASTAVGEKLFF.

CDR3 sequence: CASSLDAGTGDTQYF. The CDR3 region has the DNA TGTGCCAGCAGCTTAGATGCAGGGACTGGAGATACGCAGTATTTT. The gene calls are TRBV7-2 and TRBJ2-3, with D maybe TRBD2 (6 bases). The CDR3 has 15 residues. The V end was cut by 1 base, the J end by 5 bases, with 13 bases between. Germline V gene data show CDR1 as SGHTA and CDR2 as FQGNSA.

The chain joins TRBV14 to TRBJ2-7, with TRBD1 matching 7 bases. CDR1 is SGHDN and CDR2 is FVKESK in the germline V gene. The V and J ends lost 3 bases and 2 bases, in that order; junction bases with no gene match: 1. This CDR3 contains 13 residues. The CDR3 nucleotides read TGTGCCAGCAGCCAGCAGGGGGCCTACGAGCAGTACTTC. This encodes CASSQQGAYEQYF.

This chain joins TRBV19 and TRBJ1-5, with D unclear. CDR1 LNHDA and CDR2 SQIVND come from the germline V gene (reference sequence). Trimming shortened V by 4 bases and J by 6 bases, and 10 bases separated the two germline ends. The CDR3 runs 13 residues. The CDR3 region is CASSTLGAQPQHF. The CDR3 DNA reads TGTGCCAGTAGTACCCTGGGAGCTCAGCCCCAGCATTTT.

The chain couples TRBV7-9 to TRBJ2-7, with TRBD2 matching over 12 bases. The CDR3 contains 16 residues. Germline values: CDR1 SEHNR, CDR2 FQNEAQ (reference sequence). The V segment lost 4 bases and the J segment 3 bases; nucleotides outside the gene matches: 7. The CDR3 here is CASSSRLAGDLYEQYF. CDR3 bases: TGTGCCAGCAGCTCTCGACTAGCGGGGGACCTCTACGAGCAGTACTTC.

The rearrangement links TRBV9 to TRBJ2-2; possible D gene TRBD2, 6 bases. This CDR3 has 14 amino acids. Germline V lookup: CDR1 SGDLS, CDR2 YYNGEE. Trimming shortened V by 4 bases and J by 5 bases, and 12 bases separated the two germline ends. Here the CDR3 DNA reads TGTGCCAGCAGCATGGGGGGATCTACCGGGGAGCTGTTTTTT. Translation gives CASSMGGSTGELFF.

This rearrangement joins TRBV5-4 to TRBJ1-1, with D unresolved. From germline, CDR1 is SGHNT and CDR2 YYREEE (reference sequence). Trimming shortened V by 3 bases and J by 1 base, and 10 bases separated the two germline ends. This CDR3 region has 14 residues. CDR3 sequence reads: CASSYLGRNTEAFF. The CDR3 region has the DNA TGTGCCAGCAGCTATTTAGGGAGGAACACTGAAGCTTTCTTT. Together with reference TRBV5-4 and TRBJ1-1, the CDR3 gives the full variable domain: ETGVTQSPTHLIKTRGQQVTLRCSSQSGHNTVSWYQQALGQGPQFIFQYYREEENGRGNFPPRFSGLQFPNYSSELNVNALELDDSALYLCASSYLGRNTEAFFGQGTRLTVV.

This clone is a singleton in its sample. This sequence joins TRBV4-2 and TRBJ1-2; 7 bases fit TRBD1. This CDR3 has 15 residues. The germline V gene encodes CDR1 LGHNA and CDR2 YNFKEQ. The J segment lost 5 bases and the V segment lost 1 base, leaving 7 bases of the junction unmatched. The CDR3 bases are TGTGCCAGCAGCCAAGTAACCCGGGACAGATATGGCTACACCTTC. Amino acids: CASSQVTRDRYGYTF.

This chain links TRBV25-1 with TRBJ1-2; D unclear. The germline CDR1 and CDR2 sequences are MGHDK and SYGVNS. V shed 2 bases and J shed 8 bases, with 6 bases lying between them. The CDR3 consists of 11 residues. For the CDR3, the DNA is TGTGCCAGCAGTGAACTAGCAGGCTACACCTTC. It encodes CASSELAGYTF.

V gene TRBV7-9 combines with J gene TRBJ1-2, with D unclear. This CDR3 contains 15 residues. V was shortened by 2 bases and J by 6 bases, with 16 bases between the two germline ends. CDR1 SEHNR and CDR2 FQNEAQ come from the germline V gene (reference sequence). CDR3 region: CASSLNLRFEHGYTF. In DNA form, the CDR3 reads TGTGCCAGCAGCTTAAACTTGCGGTTTGAGCATGGCTACACCTTC.

The chain is built from TRBV28 and TRBJ2-3; 10 bases match TRBD2. CDR1 MDHEN and CDR2 SYDVKM come from the germline V gene. V lost 4 bases, J lost 4 bases, and 8 bases stayed unmatched. The CDR3 is 16 amino acids. In DNA form, the CDR3 reads TGTGCCAGCAGTTCCACCTCACTAGCGGGGTCAGATACGCAGTATTTT. It is translated as CASSSTSLAGSDTQYF.

CDR3 protein: CASSLRRGRAFF. The CDR3 DNA is TGTGCCAGCAGTCTGCGGCGAGGTAGGGCTTTCTTT. The chain joins TRBV28 to TRBJ1-1; unclear D gene. The V and J ends lost 5 bases and 11 bases respectively, with 15 bases between them. CDR1 is MDHEN, CDR2 SYDVKM, per germline. This CDR3 spans 12 amino acids.

The rearrangement uses TRBV19 and TRBJ2-4; tentatively, D is TRBD1 (7 bases). Between the trimmed V and J ends, which lost 5 bases and 0 bases, there was a span of 17 bases. This CDR3 region has 17 residues. Per germline, CDR1 LNHDA and CDR2 SQIVND (reference sequence). The CDR3 DNA reads as TGTGCCAGTAGTCCCGGAGGGGGCCGGGCAGCCAAAAACATTCAGTACTTC. Translation: CASSPGGGRAAKNIQYF.

The chain employs TRBV29-1 and TRBJ1-2; TRBD1 agrees at 11 bases. CDR3 length equals 14 residues. V lost 5 bases to trimming and J lost 6 bases; unmatched junction nucleotides: 8. Germline V gene data show CDR1 as SQVTM and CDR2 as ANQGSEA. CDR3 in amino acids: CSVPLRDRGNGYTF. The DNA for the CDR3 is TGCAGCGTTCCCCTCCGGGACAGGGGGAATGGCTACACCTTC.

The chain couples TRBV3-1 (or the pseudogene TRBV3-2) to TRBJ1-1; 7 bases are shared with TRBD1. Germline loops: CDR1 LGHDT, CDR2 YNNKEL (reference sequence). The CDR3 covers 14 residues. V lost 1 base and J lost 9; bases outside the gene matches: 8. The CDR3 coding sequence is TGTGCCAGCAGCCAAGTCCAGGGGGAAGGGCAAGCTTTCTTT. It specifies CASSQVQGEGQAFF.